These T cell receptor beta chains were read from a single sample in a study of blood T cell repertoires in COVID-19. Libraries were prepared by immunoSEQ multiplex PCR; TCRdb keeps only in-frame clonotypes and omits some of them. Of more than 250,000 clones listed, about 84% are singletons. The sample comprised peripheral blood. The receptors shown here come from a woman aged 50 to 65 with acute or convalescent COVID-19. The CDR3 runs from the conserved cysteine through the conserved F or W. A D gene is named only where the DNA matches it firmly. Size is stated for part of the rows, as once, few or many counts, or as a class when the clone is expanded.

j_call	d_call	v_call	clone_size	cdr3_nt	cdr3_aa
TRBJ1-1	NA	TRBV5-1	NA	TGCGCCAGCAGCTCCCTGGAGGACACTGAAGCTTTCTTT	CASSSLEDTEAFF
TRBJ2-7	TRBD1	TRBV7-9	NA	TGTGCCAGCACCGACAGGGGGCAGGTTTACGAGCAGTACTTC	CASTDRGQVYEQYF
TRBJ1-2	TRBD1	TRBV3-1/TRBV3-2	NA	TGTGCCAGCAGCCAAGCGGACAGGGGGCGGAGTGGCTACACCTTC	CASSQADRGRSGYTF
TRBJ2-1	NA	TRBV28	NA	TGTGCCAGCAGTTTAACAGGGAGATACAATGAGCAGTTCTTC	CASSLTGRYNEQFF
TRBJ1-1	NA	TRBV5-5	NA	TGTGCCAGCGGACGACAGGACCACACTGAAGCTTTCTTT	CASGRQDHTEAFF
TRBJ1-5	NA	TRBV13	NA	TGTGCCAGCAGCTTGCATTGGGGAGCGCCCCAGCATTTT	CASSLHWGAPQHF
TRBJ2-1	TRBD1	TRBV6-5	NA	TGTGCCAGCAGTTACGGCAGGGGGTGGAATGAGCAGTTCTTC	CASSYGRGWNEQFF
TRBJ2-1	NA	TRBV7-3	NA	TGTGCCAGCAGCTCTTGGGGGGGCCCCCAAAATGAGCAGTTCTTC	CASSSWGGPQNEQFF
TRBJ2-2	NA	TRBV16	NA	TGTGCCAGCAGCCAATTCAGTCGGCGGGTAACCGGGGAGCTGTTTTTT	CASSQFSRRVTGELFF
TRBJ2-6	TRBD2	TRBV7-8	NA	TGTGCCAGCACCAAGAGACTAGCGGGAAACGGGGCCAACGTCCTGACTTTC	CASTKRLAGNGANVLTF
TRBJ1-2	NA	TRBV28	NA	TGTGCCAGCAGCTTAAGGGGATCGGGCTACACCTTC	CASSLRGSGYTF
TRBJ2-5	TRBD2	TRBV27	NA	TGTGCCAGCAGTTCAAAAGGGGCGGGAGCCCACCGCGAGACCCAGTACTTC	CASSSKGAGAHRETQYF
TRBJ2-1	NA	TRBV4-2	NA	TGTGCCAGCAGCCAAGATTTCGGAGGTAGCATCCATGAGCAGTTCTTC	CASSQDFGGSIHEQFF
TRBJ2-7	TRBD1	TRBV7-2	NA	TGTGCCAGCAGCCCATTGACAGGGTTTCGCGAGCAGTACTTC	CASSPLTGFREQYF
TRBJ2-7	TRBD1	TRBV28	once	TGTGCCAGCAGGGGGACAGGGGACGACTACGAGCAGTACTTC	CASRGTGDDYEQYF
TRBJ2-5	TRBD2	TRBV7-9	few	TGTGCCAGCAGCCAGGGACTAGCGCAAGAGACCCAGTACTTC	CASSQGLAQETQYF
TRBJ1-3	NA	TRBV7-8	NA	TGTGCCAGCAGCTTTGGGGCTGCAAACACCATATATTTT	CASSFGAANTIYF
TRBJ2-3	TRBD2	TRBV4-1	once	TGCGCCAGCAGCCAAGGGCTAGCGGGAGGCATAAGCACAGATACGCAGTATTTT	CASSQGLAGGISTDTQYF
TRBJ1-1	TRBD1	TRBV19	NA	TGTGCCAGTAGTTTCGCCAGGGGGCGCACTGAAGCTTTCTTT	CASSFARGRTEAFF
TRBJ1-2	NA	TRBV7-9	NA	TGTGCCAGCAGCTTACCCCAGGGCGCCAACTATGGCTACACCTTC	CASSLPQGANYGYTF
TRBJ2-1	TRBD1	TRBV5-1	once	TGCGCCAGCAGCCTACAACAGGGGAGCAATGAGCAGTTCTTC	CASSLQQGSNEQFF
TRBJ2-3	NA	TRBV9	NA	TGTGCCAACCTAGGGGGGGAGGGCCCAGATACGCAGTATTTT	CANLGGEGPDTQYF
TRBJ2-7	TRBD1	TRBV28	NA	TGTGCCACTACCGGACAGGAGTCGGCCGAGCAGTACTTC	CATTGQESAEQYF
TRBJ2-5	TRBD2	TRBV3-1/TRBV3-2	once	TGTGCCAGCAGCCAAGATATAAGACTAGCGGGAGAGGAGACCCAGTACTTC	CASSQDIRLAGEETQYF
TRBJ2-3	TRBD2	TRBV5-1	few	TGCGCCAGCAGCTACGCTAGCGGGATCGGCACAGATACGCAGTATTTT	CASSYASGIGTDTQYF
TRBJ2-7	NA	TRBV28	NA	TGTGCCAGCAGTTTGGGCCAGTACGAGCAGTACTTC	CASSLGQYEQYF
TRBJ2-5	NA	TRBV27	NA	TGTGCCAGCAGTTCTCCCTCGCAGGGTGAGGAGACCCAGTACTTC	CASSSPSQGEETQYF
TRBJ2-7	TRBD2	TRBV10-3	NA	TGTGCCATCAGTGAATCCGGGACTAGCCCCTACGAGCAGTACTTC	CAISESGTSPYEQYF
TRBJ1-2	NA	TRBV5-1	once	TGCGCCAGCAGCTTGGAGGTAGCAGGGGCCTATGGCTACACCTTC	CASSLEVAGAYGYTF
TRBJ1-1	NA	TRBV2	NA	TGTGCCAGCAGCGTGGGGGGACCCGACACTGAAGCTTTCTTT	CASSVGGPDTEAFF
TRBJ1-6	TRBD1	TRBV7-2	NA	TGTGCCAGCAGCATACAGGGGGATTCACCCCTCCACTTT	CASSIQGDSPLHF
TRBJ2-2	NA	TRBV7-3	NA	TGTGCCAGCAGCCCCCTACAGGGATCCACCGGGGAGCTGTTTTTT	CASSPLQGSTGELFF
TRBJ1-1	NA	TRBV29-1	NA	TGCAGCGTTGGCCGGACAGTGGGTCGGACTGAAGCTTTCTTT	CSVGRTVGRTEAFF
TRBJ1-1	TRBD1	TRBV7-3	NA	TGTGCCAGCAGCTTAACGCCGGACAGGGAAAGGGCCACTGAAGCTTTCTTT	CASSLTPDRERATEAFF
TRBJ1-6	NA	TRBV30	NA	TGTGCCTGGAGGCCCACGGTACCATCCTATAATTCACCCCTCCACTTT	CAWRPTVPSYNSPLHF
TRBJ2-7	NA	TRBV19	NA	TGTGCCAGTAGTATCCCTTCCGGCTACGAGCAGTACTTC	CASSIPSGYEQYF
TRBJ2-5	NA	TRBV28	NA	TGTGCCAGCAGTTCCGCGGACTCGCGCGAGACCCAGTACTTC	CASSSADSRETQYF
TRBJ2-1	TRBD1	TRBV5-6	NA	TGTGCCAGCAGCTTGGCCCGGACAGGGGGGACTGAGCAGTTCTTC	CASSLARTGGTEQFF
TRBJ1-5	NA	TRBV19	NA	TGTGCCAGTAGTATCCGCAGGGCTTATAGCAATCAGCCCCAGCATTTT	CASSIRRAYSNQPQHF
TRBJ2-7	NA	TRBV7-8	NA	TGTGCCAGCAGCTTAGAGCGGGTGGGCGAGCAGTACTTC	CASSLERVGEQYF
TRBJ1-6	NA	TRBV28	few	TGTGCCAGCGGCCAACAGGGAAGGTTCAATTCACCCCTCCACTTT	CASGQQGRFNSPLHF
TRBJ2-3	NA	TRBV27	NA	TGTGCCAGCAGTTTATGGCAGAAGATTACAGATACGCAGTATTTT	CASSLWQKITDTQYF
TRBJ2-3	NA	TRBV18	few	TGTGCCAGCTCACCAGGGGGCAAGGAATCTACGCAGTATTTT	CASSPGGKESTQYF
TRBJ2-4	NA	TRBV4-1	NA	TGCGCCAGCAGCCAAGACTCCAGAAAGTACTTC	CASSQDSRKYF
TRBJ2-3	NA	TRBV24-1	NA	TGTGCCACCAGTGATTTCCGACAGTCAGATACGCAGTATTTT	CATSDFRQSDTQYF
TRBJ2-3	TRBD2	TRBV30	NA	TGTGCCTGGAGTAGGGGTGTAGCGGGAGGCGGCGATACGCAGTATTTT	CAWSRGVAGGGDTQYF
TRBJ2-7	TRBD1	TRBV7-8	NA	TGTGCCAGCAGCTTAACCAGGGGGCTAGACGAGCAGTACTTC	CASSLTRGLDEQYF
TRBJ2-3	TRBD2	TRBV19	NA	TGTGCCAGTAGTATGGGGTCTTCTGCGACTAGCGAGGATACGCAGTATTTT	CASSMGSSATSEDTQYF
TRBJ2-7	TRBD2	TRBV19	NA	TGTGCCAGTAGTACCACTAGCGGGAGTGATTACGAGCAGTACTTC	CASSTTSGSDYEQYF
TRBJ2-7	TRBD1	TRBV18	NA	TGTGCCAGCTCACCAAGTACAGGGGTCGCAAGCGAGCAGTACTTC	CASSPSTGVASEQYF
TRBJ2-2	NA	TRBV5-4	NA	TGTGCCAGCAGCAAGGACAGAGGTTACACCGGGGAGCTGTTTTTT	CASSKDRGYTGELFF
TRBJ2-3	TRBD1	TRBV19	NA	TGTGCCAGTAGTATAGACCGGACAGGGGGATCAGATACGCAGTATTTT	CASSIDRTGGSDTQYF
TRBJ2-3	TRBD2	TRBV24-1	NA	TGTGCCACCAGTGAGGGAGCGGGAGGGCCACATACGCAGTATTTT	CATSEGAGGPHTQYF
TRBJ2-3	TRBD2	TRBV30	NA	TGTGCCTGGAGTCGTAGCGGGAGCCTGGGAGATACGCAGTATTTT	CAWSRSGSLGDTQYF